This TCR beta chain is from a study of blood T cell repertoires in COVID-19. Looking at the study overall: Material from acute and convalescent COVID-19 was sourced from the United States, Italy and Spain. T cells, B-cell-depleted T cells, or PBMCs provided the cDNA or gDNA that served as material.

Germline V CDR1 and CDR2: MNHEY, SVGAGI. The CDR3 has 14 residues. The V and J ends lost 4 bases and 4 bases, in that order; junction bases with no gene match: 5. Authors' methods: Amplifying reference gene primers gave estimates of nucleated cell counts. TCRdb keeps only in-frame clones here, not all; method: immunoSEQ multiplex PCR. V and J calls plus clone size are reproduced from that table; the DNA served to infer D and trimming. The top ten clones hold more than 9% of a sample with about 240,000 clones, roughly 88% of them seen once. V usage is TRBV6-5 and J usage is TRBJ2-7; 9 positions match TRBD1. The sequence was collected from a man older than 75 with acute or convalescent COVID-19. Sequencing input: peripheral blood. The CDR3 sequence: CASSLDRGGYEQYF. The CDR3, as DNA: TGTGCCAGCAGTTTGGACAGGGGCGGTTACGAGCAGTACTTC.